Each of the 6 T cell receptor beta chains below was sequenced from the same sample in a study of CD8+CD57+ T cells in acquired aplastic anemia. Using genomic DNA as the template, TCR beta VDJ and CDR3 profiling was carried out. TCRdb reanalysed the reads using MiXCR and keeps one entry per CDR3 protein. The profile shows over 150,000 distinct CDR3 sequences, around 50% of them singletons. The sample taken for sequencing was sorted CD4+, CD8+, or CD8+CD57+ T cells (not recorded which) from PBMCs. All receptors come from a human donor in good health, serving as a control.

Comment on this clonotype: A much larger clone sits a single nucleotide away, making a read error possible. The rearrangement uses TRBV30 and TRBJ2-7, with 9 bases matching TRBD1. Germline V gene data show CDR1 as GTSNPN and CDR2 as SVGIG (reference sequence). Losses at the gene ends were 0 bases for V and 4 bases for J; bases not matched to a gene: 4. The CDR3 has 14 residues. CDR3 amino acids: CAWSVDRGGYEQYF. CDR3 in DNA: TGTGCCTGGAGTGTGGACAGGGGAGGATACGAGCAGTACTTC.

In the case of this clonotype: Because the CDR3's place on the DNA is in doubt, the DNA is left out and the CDR3 is given as listed by TCRdb. The rearrangement uses TRBV24-1 and TRBJ1-1; the table's TRBD1 call for D was not verified on the DNA. The CDR3 numbers 23 amino acids, ends counted. Germline V lookup: CDR1 KGHDR, CDR2 SFDVKD. CDR3 amino acids: CASSDSGFYLCAWRTTVNTEAFF.

This clonotype was seen ten or more times. CDR3 residues: CASNAGTSSYEQYF. CDR3 nucleotide sequence: TGCGCCAGCAACGCCGGGACTAGCTCCTACGAGCAGTACTTC. The J gene is TRBJ2-7, the V gene TRBV10-2; 8 bases align to TRBD2. The CDR3 has 14 amino acids. Germline V gene sequence: CDR1 WSHSY, CDR2 SAAADI. J gave up 0 bases and V 7 bases, and 5 bases lay outside the gene matches.

This clonotype was seen at least ten times. This chain connects TRBV5-1 to TRBJ1-6, with TRBD1 matching over 9 bases. J gave up 6 bases and V 3 bases, and 4 bases lay outside the gene matches. This CDR3 spans 15 amino acids. In germline, CDR1 is SGHRS, CDR2 YFSETQ. This CDR3 reads CASSSGTGSNSPLHF. The DNA for the CDR3 is TGCGCCAGCAGCTCCGGGACAGGGAGTAATTCACCCCTCCACTTT. The full variable domain, its missing parts supplied by reference TRBV5-1 and TRBJ1-6, is KAGVTQTPRYLIKTRGQQVTLSCSPISGHRSVSWYQQTPGQGLQFLFEYFSETQRNKGNFPGRFSGRQFSNSRSEMNVSTLELGDSALYLCASSSGTGSNSPLHFGNGTRLTVT.

This clonotype has just a few counts. CDR3 DNA sequence: TGTGCCAGCAGCCAATCCACCGGGACAGGGCATGGCTACACCTTC. The encoded protein is CASSQSTGTGHGYTF. The V call is TRBV7-2, the J call TRBJ1-2; 9 nucleotides align to TRBD1. The ends lost 5 bases at V and 6 bases at J; junction bases unmatched: 10. Germline-derived CDR1 and CDR2 are SGHTA and FQGNSA. The CDR3 is 15 residues long.

This clonotype appeared many times. This rearrangement joins TRBV7-8 to TRBJ2-7, with a weak D call TRBD1 (6 bases). This CDR3 contains 15 residues. Germline V gene lookup returns CDR1 SGHVS and CDR2 FQNEAQ. Trimming left V 2 bases short and J 0 bases short, with 11 bases between. The CDR3 here is CASSLSGQPSYEQYF. The CDR3 DNA is TGTGCCAGCAGCTTATCAGGACAGCCCTCCTACGAGCAGTACTTC.